The 10 T cell receptor beta chains below come from one sample, sequenced in a study of blood T cell repertoires in COVID-19. Method: immunoSEQ multiplex PCR; TCRdb's copy keeps in-frame clones and lacks some. The data contain about 210,000 clones, about 86% of them singletons. Sequences were obtained from peripheral blood. The receptor set was obtained from a woman aged 50 to 60 with acute or convalescent COVID-19.

This chain joins TRBV30 and TRBJ2-1, with TRBD2 matching 13 bases. This CDR3 is built from 15 residues. V lost 4 bases, J lost 7 bases, and 7 bases stayed unmatched. Germline lookup yields CDR1 GTSNPN and CDR2 SVGIG (reference sequence). CDR3 nucleotide sequence: TGTGCCTGGACCAAGGGACTAGCGGGACAGAATGAGCAGTTCTTC. Translated: CAWTKGLAGQNEQFF.

This clone was detected only a few times. This rearrangement joins TRBV6-6 to TRBJ2-7, with 9 bases that match TRBD1. Germline V CDR1 and CDR2: MNHNY, SVGAGI (reference sequence). V dropped 6 bases and J dropped 4; count of bases not matched to a gene: 10. The CDR3 spans 15 residues. The CDR3 coding sequence is TGTGCCAGCAGCCCCGGGACAGGGTTTCGGTACGAGCAGTACTTC. Translating gives CASSPGTGFRYEQYF.

This chain joins TRBV27 and TRBJ2-7; TRBD2 matches at 13 bases. The CDR3 is 17 amino acids. CDR1 and CDR2 from the germline V gene are MNHEY and SMNVEV (reference sequence). V lost 5 bases to trimming and J lost 4 bases; unmatched junction nucleotides: 11. CDR3 amino acids: CASSASTSGRAIYEQYF. The CDR3, as DNA: TGTGCCAGCAGTGCCTCCACTAGCGGGAGGGCCATATACGAGCAGTACTTC.

This chain links TRBV20-1 with TRBJ1-1, with D unresolved. The CDR3 consists of 11 residues. CDR1 is DFQATT and CDR2 is SNEGSKA in the germline V gene (reference sequence). The ends were cut back, 0 bases at V and 10 bases at J, with 9 bases in the middle. DNA of the CDR3: TGCAGTGCTAGAGACCCTACCGGAGCTTTCTTT. Protein: CSARDPTGAFF.

This chain uses TRBV3-1 (or the pseudogene TRBV3-2) with TRBJ1-1, with 9 positions matching TRBD1. V shed 4 bases and J 5 bases; nucleotides not matched to a gene: 2. Germline V CDR1 and CDR2: LGHDT, YNNKEL (reference sequence). The CDR3 is 13 amino acids. CDR3 DNA: TGTGCCAGCAGCCTGACAGGGGGAACTGAAGCTTTCTTT. Its protein product is CASSLTGGTEAFF.

J is TRBJ2-7 and V is TRBV5-1, with 11 bases identical to TRBD2. Germline V CDR1 and CDR2: SGHRS, YFSETQ. J lost 2 bases, V lost 2 bases, and 3 bases had no gene match. This CDR3 has 15 amino acids. The CDR3 loop reads CASSLIAGGPYEQYF. DNA of the CDR3: TGCGCCAGCAGCTTAATAGCGGGAGGGCCCTACGAGCAGTACTTC.

The chain joins TRBV7-9 to TRBJ2-2; D might be TRBD2 (5 bases). The CDR3 has 14 amino acids. The germline V gene has CDR1 SEHNR and CDR2 FQNEAQ (reference sequence). Deletions cut 7 bases from V and 5 bases from J, with 14 bases between. The CDR3 protein is CASIERRMTGELFF. The CDR3, as DNA: TGTGCCAGCATTGAGAGGAGGATGACCGGGGAGCTGTTTTTT.

The chain recombines TRBV20-1 with TRBJ2-3; 7 positions agree with TRBD2. From germline, CDR1 is DFQATT and CDR2 SNEGSKA (reference sequence). V trimming: 3 bases; J trimming: 1 base; junction bases outside the gene matches: 13. This CDR3 has 17 residues. CDR3 nucleotides: TGCAGTGCTAGTAGGACTAGAGGAAATTATCGCACAGATACGCAGTATTTT. This sequence encodes CSASRTRGNYRTDTQYF.

This sequence joins TRBV6-5 and TRBJ1-2, with 8 bases aligning to TRBD1. The CDR3 consists of 15 residues. The germline CDR1 and CDR2 sequences are MNHEY and SVGAGI. With V trimmed by 0 bases and J by 5 bases, 5 bases remained unmatched. As DNA, the CDR3 is TGTGCCAGCAGTTACTCAACGGGGACAGGTTATGGCTACACCTTC. As protein: CASSYSTGTGYGYTF.

This chain links TRBV5-4 with TRBJ2-7, with 7 bases that match TRBD1. V lost 5 bases and J lost 2; bases outside the gene matches: 7. There are 14 residues in the CDR3. Germline assignment: CDR1 SGHNT and CDR2 YYREEE (reference sequence). The CDR3 nucleotides read TGTGCCAGCAGTCGGGACAGTGAAACCTACGAGCAGTACTTC. Encoded protein: CASSRDSETYEQYF. Based on the CDR3 plus reference TRBV5-4 and TRBJ2-7, the full variable domain is ETGVTQSPTHLIKTRGQQVTLRCSSQSGHNTVSWYQQALGQGPQFIFQYYREEENGRGNFPPRFSGLQFPNYSSELNVNALELDDSALYLCASSRDSETYEQYFGPGTRLTVT.